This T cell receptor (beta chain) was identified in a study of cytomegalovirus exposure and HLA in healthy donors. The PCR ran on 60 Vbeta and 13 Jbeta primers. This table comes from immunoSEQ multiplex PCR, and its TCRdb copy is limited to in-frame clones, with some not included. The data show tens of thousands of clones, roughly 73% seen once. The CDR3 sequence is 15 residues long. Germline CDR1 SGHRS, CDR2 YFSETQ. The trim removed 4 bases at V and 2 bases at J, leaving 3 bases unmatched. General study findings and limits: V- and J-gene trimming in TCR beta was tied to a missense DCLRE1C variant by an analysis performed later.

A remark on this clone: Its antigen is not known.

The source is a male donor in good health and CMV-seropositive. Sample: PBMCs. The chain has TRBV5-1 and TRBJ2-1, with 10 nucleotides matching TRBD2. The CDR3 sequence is CASSLAGETYNEQFF. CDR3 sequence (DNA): TGCGCCAGCAGCCTAGCGGGAGAGACCTACAATGAGCAGTTCTTC. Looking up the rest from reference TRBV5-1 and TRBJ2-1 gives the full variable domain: KAGVTQTPRYLIKTRGQQVTLSCSPISGHRSVSWYQQTPGQGLQFLFEYFSETQRNKGNFPGRFSGRQFSNSRSEMNVSTLELGDSALYLCASSLAGETYNEQFFGPGTRLTVL.